Listed below are T cell receptor beta chains from one sample, sequenced in a study of T cell changes during pregnancy in multiple sclerosis. TCRdb's copy holds only in-frame clones and misses some; the assay was immunoSEQ multiplex PCR. This table has tens of thousands of clones, about 92% appearing once. The sample consisted of peripheral blood, taken after pregnancy. Receptor source: a female donor with multiple sclerosis, enrolled in a pregnancy study. CDR3s include the opening cysteine and the closing phenylalanine or tryptophan. Fields, in order: J gene, D gene, V gene, CDR3 protein. D genes are given only for firm matches.

J: TRBJ2-1; D: -; V: TRBV7-6; CDR3: CASSLALGSYNEQFF
J: TRBJ2-7; D: TRBD2; V: TRBV11-2; CDR3: CASSPGGLAGAPSSYEQYF
J: TRBJ2-1; D: TRBD1; V: TRBV5-1; CDR3: CASSPGQGYNEQFF
J: TRBJ2-1; D: -; V: TRBV6-5; CDR3: CASGLMGSEQFF
J: TRBJ2-7; D: TRBD2; V: TRBV5-1; CDR3: CASSLVGGRGEQYF
J: TRBJ1-5; D: -; V: TRBV19; CDR3: CASSIIPQGGNQPQHF
J: TRBJ2-7; D: TRBD2; V: TRBV6-6; CDR3: CASTPAPSGPSYEQYF
J: TRBJ1-1; D: -; V: TRBV19; CDR3: CASTAGVNTEAFF
J: TRBJ2-7; D: -; V: TRBV19; CDR3: CASSAGGGVGQYF
J: TRBJ2-5; D: TRBD2; V: TRBV7-8; CDR3: CASSFSQGLAGGETQYF
J: TRBJ2-3; D: TRBD2; V: TRBV11-2; CDR3: CASSPLAGAITDTQYF
J: TRBJ2-7; D: -; V: TRBV7-9; CDR3: CASSLDPGNEQYF
J: TRBJ2-7; D: TRBD1; V: TRBV30; CDR3: CACQPTGGTGSYEQYF
J: TRBJ2-1; D: -; V: TRBV6-1; CDR3: CASSDPSSVFGNNEQFF
J: TRBJ2-5; D: -; V: TRBV11-2; CDR3: CASSSHPLLRGQNQETQYF
J: TRBJ1-4; D: TRBD1; V: TRBV30; CDR3: CAWSVQGQKLFF
J: TRBJ1-3; D: -; V: TRBV10-3; CDR3: CAISERSTGPFVTPIYF